These 16 T cell receptor beta chains were all obtained from the same sample, sequenced in a study of T cell changes during pregnancy in multiple sclerosis. Repertoires were generated with immunoSEQ multiplex PCR, while TCRdb's copy carries only in-frame clones and drops some. The data show 35,000 to 45,000 clones, 92% seen once. This specimen was CD8+ T cells from peripheral blood mononuclear cells, taken in the first trimester of pregnancy. Receptors were obtained from a female donor with multiple sclerosis, enrolled in a pregnancy study.

CDR3 DNA sequence: TGTGCCAGCAGTGTGGATCTAAGCGGGGGGGTTGCAGATACGCAGTATTTT. It yields the protein CASSVDLSGGVADTQYF. This rearrangement joins TRBV5-4 to TRBJ2-3; TRBD2 agrees at 10 bases. In germline, CDR1 is SGHNT, CDR2 YYREEE (reference sequence). The V segment lost 5 bases and the J segment 4 bases; nucleotides outside the gene matches: 13. The CDR3 runs 17 residues.

The CDR3 region is CASSLTAGLLEGYTF. In DNA form, the CDR3 reads TGTGCCAGCAGCTTGACAGCGGGGCTACTGGAGGGCTACACCTTC. The chain has TRBV13 and TRBJ1-2; D might be TRBD1 (5 bases). The CDR3 runs to 15 residues. V shed 3 bases and J shed 8 bases, with 19 bases lying between them. Germline V lookup: CDR1 PRHDT, CDR2 FYEKMQ (reference sequence).

The chain couples TRBV11-2 to TRBJ2-3, with D perhaps TRBD2 (7 bases). This CDR3 is built from 15 residues. The germline V gene encodes CDR1 SGHAT and CDR2 FQNNGV. Trimming stripped 5 bases from V and 6 bases from J, with 18 bases between. CDR3 loop: CASSRVGGGPDTQYF. CDR3 nucleotide sequence: TGTGCCAGCAGCCGTGTTGGGGGGGGGCCCGATACGCAGTATTTT.

The V call is TRBV29-1, the J call TRBJ1-1, with D uncertain. The CDR3 extends over 13 amino acids. Trimming took off 4 bases at V and 4 bases at J, with 13 bases between the two ends. Germline CDR1 SQVTM, CDR2 ANQGSEA. CDR3 nucleotide sequence: TGCAGCGTTGGGGAGGGATTTGGCACTGAAGCTTTCTTT. Protein product: CSVGEGFGTEAFF.

This clone was recorded once. CDR3 sequence: CASTFAGGETQYF. In DNA form, the CDR3 reads TGTGCCAGCACCTTCGCCGGTGGAGAGACCCAGTACTTC. The chain employs TRBV27 and TRBJ2-5; the D is unclear. V dropped 7 bases and J dropped 4 bases, with 13 bases sitting between them. The germline V gene encodes CDR1 MNHEY and CDR2 SMNVEV (reference sequence). This CDR3 has 13 residues.

This clone was seen a single time. The chain carries TRBV6-5 and TRBJ1-1; the match to TRBD1 covers 7 bases. The CDR3 is 14 residues long. Per germline, CDR1 MNHEY and CDR2 SVGAGI. Trimming removed 7 bases from V and 4 bases from J; junction bases left unmatched: 9. The CDR3 region has the DNA TGTGCCAGCACCAACAGGGGATCGAGCACTGAAGCTTTCTTT. It specifies CASTNRGSSTEAFF.

The chain uses TRBV2 and TRBJ1-2; D is perhaps TRBD1 (6 bases). V was pared by 7 bases and J by 0 bases, with 15 bases between. Germline V gene lookup returns CDR1 SNHLY and CDR2 FYNNEI. The CDR3 spans 15 residues. CDR3 in amino acids: CASKSRQEANYGYTF. The DNA of the CDR3 is TGTGCCAGCAAGTCCCGACAGGAAGCTAACTATGGCTACACCTTC. Variable domain in full (rest from reference TRBV2 and TRBJ1-2): EPEVTQTPSHQVTQMGQEVILRCVPISNHLYFYWYRQILGQKVEFLVSFYNNEISEKSEIFDDQFSVERPDGSNFTLKIRSTKLEDSAMYFCASKSRQEANYGYTFGSGTRLTVV.

CDR3 bases: TGTGCCAGCAGTGAAAGGACAGGACCCTTCTATGGCTACACCTTC. Its translation is CASSERTGPFYGYTF. The chain joins TRBV6-1 to TRBJ1-2, with 7 positions matching TRBD1. Germline CDR1 reads MNHNS; CDR2 reads SASEGT. V lost 2 bases, J lost 4 bases, and 7 bases stayed unmatched. CDR3 length: 15 residues.

V usage is TRBV7-8 and J usage is TRBJ2-1; D not resolved. The CDR3 runs 12 residues. CDR1 is SGHVS, CDR2 FQNEAQ, per germline. The V end was cut by 6 bases, the J end by 9 bases, with 12 bases between. The CDR3 loop is CASSNDRSEQFF. Here the CDR3 DNA reads TGTGCCAGCAGTAACGATAGAAGTGAGCAGTTCTTC.

This clone appeared a few times. The genes are TRBV6-6 and TRBJ2-7, with 7 positions matching TRBD1. The CDR3 consists of 12 residues. Trimming cost V 4 bases and J 7 bases; bases outside gene matches: 4. CDR1 is MNHNY and CDR2 is SVGAGI in the germline V gene (reference sequence). The CDR3 reads CASSFLTGEQYF. The CDR3 coding sequence is TGTGCCAGCAGTTTCTTGACAGGGGAGCAGTACTTC.

The rearrangement uses TRBV5-4 and TRBJ1-2; D is perhaps TRBD1 (5 bases). CDR3 length: 16 residues. Germline lookup yields CDR1 SGHNT and CDR2 YYREEE (reference sequence). Trimming shortened V by 9 bases and J by 3 bases, and 24 bases separated the two germline ends. This CDR3 is CATAGGGMGYDYGYTF. The CDR3 DNA reads TGTGCCACAGCGGGGGGTGGGATGGGGTATGACTATGGCTACACCTTC.

The rearrangement links TRBV9 to TRBJ2-1; 11 bases map to TRBD1. This CDR3 is built from 15 residues. From germline, CDR1 is SGDLS and CDR2 YYNGEE. With V trimmed by 2 bases and J by 8 bases, 6 bases remained unmatched. Written as DNA, the CDR3 is TGTGCCAGCAGCGTCGGTGGGACAGGGGGTGATGAGCAGTTCTTC. Its translation is CASSVGGTGGDEQFF.

This sequence joins TRBV2 and TRBJ1-2; D is perhaps TRBD1 (5 bases). Trimming took off 10 bases at V and 8 bases at J, with 26 bases between the two ends. The CDR3 is 15 residues long. The germline V gene has CDR1 SNHLY and CDR2 FYNNEI. This chain's CDR3 is CATIGTGERLRGYTF. CDR3 nucleotide sequence: TGTGCCACGATTGGGACTGGGGAACGATTGAGAGGCTACACCTTC.

The CDR3: CASSYSGRVDQPQHF. In DNA form, the CDR3 reads TGTGCCAGCAGTTACAGTGGCAGGGTTGATCAGCCCCAGCATTTT. The chain has TRBV6-5 and TRBJ1-5; D is perhaps TRBD1 (5 bases). V lost 2 bases and J 5 bases, leaving 13 bases between the germline ends. From germline, CDR1 is MNHEY and CDR2 SVGAGI. The length of the CDR3 is 15 residues.

This sequence joins TRBV29-1 and TRBJ2-7; the match to TRBD2 covers 7 bases. The germline V gene encodes CDR1 SQVTM and CDR2 ANQGSEA. The CDR3 loop spans 14 amino acids. V lost 4 bases to trimming and J lost 0 bases; unmatched junction nucleotides: 6. Here the CDR3 DNA reads TGCAGCGTTGTGGGGGGGACGATCTCCTACGAGCAGTACTTC. Its translation is CSVVGGTISYEQYF.

This chain uses TRBV5-5 with TRBJ1-1; D is ambiguous. This CDR3 region has 13 residues. Germline V lookup: CDR1 SGHKS, CDR2 YYEKEE (reference sequence). V dropped 0 bases and J dropped 7 bases, with 10 bases sitting between them. CDR3 amino acids: CASSLVESREAFF. Written as DNA, the CDR3 is TGTGCCAGCAGCTTGGTCGAGTCCCGTGAAGCTTTCTTT.